These 23 T cell receptor beta chains were sequenced from one sample in a study of T cell responses to AZD1222 COVID-19 vaccine. Sequencing used immunoSEQ multiplex PCR; TCRdb keeps in-frame clones, though not all of them. This sample has 120,000 or so clones; 65% to 90% occur once, and the top ten carry about 26%. Sequenced here: peripheral blood, sampled 28 days after the second AZD1222 dose. All receptors derive from an adult who received the AZD1222 COVID-19 vaccine.

CDR3 DNA sequence: TGTGCCACTTCTAGCGGATTCTACGAGCAGTACTTC. The encoded protein is CATSSGFYEQYF. The chain joins TRBV3-1 (or the pseudogene TRBV3-2) to TRBJ2-7, with 7 bases identical to TRBD2. The CDR3 loop spans 12 amino acids. J gave up 3 bases and V 10 bases, and 6 bases lay outside the gene matches. CDR1 and CDR2 from the germline V gene are LGHDT and YNNKEL (reference sequence).

This chain connects TRBV11-2 to TRBJ1-1; 7 positions match TRBD1. This CDR3 is built from 13 residues. Germline V lookup: CDR1 SGHAT, CDR2 FQNNGV. Trimming took 5 bases from V and 10 from J; bases not matched to a gene: 10. This CDR3 is CASSPGQALGAFF. CDR3 bases: TGTGCCAGCAGCCCCGGACAGGCGCTGGGAGCTTTCTTT.

This chain joins TRBV29-1 and TRBJ2-5, with D unresolved. V lost 0 bases and J lost 1, with 6 bases in between. CDR1 and CDR2 (germline): SQVTM, ANQGSEA. The CDR3 covers 13 residues. This CDR3 reads CSVEDARQETQYF. The CDR3 coding sequence is TGCAGCGTTGAAGATGCGCGCCAAGAGACCCAGTACTTC. Supplemented by reference TRBV29-1 and TRBJ2-5, the full variable domain reads SAVISQKPSRDICQRGTSLTIQCQVDSQVTMMFWYRQQPGQSLTLIATANQGSEATYESGFVIDKFPISRPNLTFSTLTVSNMSPEDSSIYLCSVEDARQETQYFGPGTRLLVL.

This clone was seen only once. The chain recombines TRBV7-3 with TRBJ2-5, with TRBD1 matching over 10 bases. CDR1 and CDR2 (germline): SGHTA, FQGTGA. Trimming at V came to 0 bases and at J to 5 bases, leaving 9 bases not matched to a gene. The length of the CDR3 is 17 residues. CDR3 sequence (DNA): TGTGCCAGCAGCTTAACAGCCCGGACAGGGGGTGTGGAGACCCAGTACTTC. It is translated as CASSLTARTGGVETQYF.

V and J are TRBV10-1 and TRBJ2-1, with 15 bases identical to TRBD2. This CDR3 contains 16 residues. Germline loops: CDR1 WNHNN, CDR2 SYGVQD (reference sequence). Trimming cost V 4 bases and J 4 bases; bases outside gene matches: 2. The CDR3 nucleotides read TGCGCCAGCAGTGGGGGACTAGCGGGGGGTTACAATGAGCAGTTCTTC. It specifies CASSGGLAGGYNEQFF.

The J gene is TRBJ2-1, the V gene TRBV2, with D possibly TRBD2 on 7 matching bases. Trimming took 6 bases from V and 8 from J, leaving 20 bases between them. The germline CDR1 and CDR2 sequences are SNHLY and FYNNEI. The CDR3 has 15 residues. CDR3 in amino acids: CASSGSGDTLHEQFF. Written as DNA, the CDR3 is TGTGCCAGCAGCGGGAGCGGGGACACGCTCCATGAGCAGTTCTTC.

The CDR3 region has the DNA TGTGCCAGCAGCTTAAACGCGGTTGAAGCTTTCTTT. It translates to CASSLNAVEAFF. The rearrangement uses TRBV11-2 and TRBJ1-1; D gene uncertain. Trimming removed 2 bases at V and 7 bases at J, with 8 bases between. Germline assignment: CDR1 SGHAT and CDR2 FQNNGV. This CDR3 has 12 residues.

The chain carries TRBV6-2 or TRBV6-3 and TRBJ1-1, with D unresolved. Germline V CDR1 and CDR2: MNHEY, SVGEGT. The CDR3 has 14 amino acids. The V and J ends lost 0 bases and 0 bases respectively, with 5 bases between them. The CDR3 here is CASSYSVLNTEAFF. As DNA, the CDR3 is TGTGCCAGCAGTTACTCGGTGTTGAACACTGAAGCTTTCTTT.

The chain joins TRBV7-2 to TRBJ2-2; D perhaps matches TRBD2 (5 bases). Germline lookup yields CDR1 SGHTA and CDR2 FQGNSA. Trimming removed 5 bases at V and 0 bases at J, with 10 bases between. The length of the CDR3 is 15 residues. CDR3 sequence: CASSPVRANTGELFF. CDR3 coding DNA: TGTGCCAGCAGCCCCGTGAGGGCGAACACCGGGGAGCTGTTTTTT.

The V and J genes are TRBV15 and TRBJ1-5, with 8 bases identical to TRBD1. CDR1 is LNHNV, CDR2 YYDKDF, per germline (reference sequence). The CDR3 runs to 17 residues. J gave up 3 bases and V 4 bases, and 11 bases lay outside the gene matches. The DNA of the CDR3 is TGTGCCACCAGCACAACTTGGACAGGGCTAATCAATCAGCCCCAGCATTTT. It yields the protein CATSTTWTGLINQPQHF.

This sequence joins TRBV9 and TRBJ1-1; D is possibly TRBD1 (6 bases). V shed 4 bases and J shed 1 base, with 11 bases lying between them. The CDR3 is made up of 14 amino acids. Germline CDR1 SGDLS, CDR2 YYNGEE. CDR3 sequence (DNA): TGTGCCAGCAGCAGGGGGAGCAAGAACACTGAAGCTTTCTTT. It is translated as CASSRGSKNTEAFF.

This clone was found once. The rearrangement joins TRBV6-2 or TRBV6-3 to TRBJ2-1; the D call may be TRBD1 or TRBD2 (6 bases each). The CDR3 consists of 17 residues. V was shortened by 2 bases and J by 4 bases, with 18 bases between the two germline ends. CDR1 and CDR2 (germline): MNHEY, SVGEGT. This chain's CDR3 is CASSYPYRGPIYNEQFF. CDR3 sequence (DNA): TGTGCCAGCAGTTACCCGTACCGGGGGCCCATTTACAATGAGCAGTTCTTC.

The chain couples TRBV9 to TRBJ1-3; the D gene is possibly TRBD1 (6 bases). The CDR3 has 15 residues. V lost 4 bases and J 2 bases, leaving 13 bases between the germline ends. Germline CDR1 is SGDLS and CDR2 is YYNGEE. CDR3 in DNA: TGTGCCAGCAGCTTGAGACAGGCAGCTGGAAACACCATATATTTT. Translation gives CASSLRQAAGNTIYF.

The CDR3 sequence: CASSLVGQVAGNTIYF. CDR3 sequence (DNA): TGCGCCAGCAGCTTGGTCGGACAGGTAGCTGGAAACACCATATATTTT. This chain uses TRBV5-1 with TRBJ1-3; 7 bases are shared with TRBD1. CDR1 is SGHRS and CDR2 is YFSETQ in the germline V gene. The CDR3 contains 16 residues. After removal of 0 bases from V and 2 bases from J, the junction contained 5 bases not matched to a gene.

CDR3 protein: CAISGGSYGYTF. CDR3 coding DNA: TGTGCCATCAGTGGTGGCAGCTATGGCTACACCTTC. The J gene is TRBJ1-2, the V gene TRBV10-3; D uncertain. Trimming shortened V by 4 bases and J by 4 bases, and 7 bases separated the two germline ends. Germline CDR1 and CDR2: ENHRY and SYGVKD. The CDR3 extends over 12 amino acids.

The chain links TRBV27 to TRBJ1-6; D might be TRBD1 (5 bases). The CDR3 consists of 19 residues. CDR1 MNHEY and CDR2 SMNVEV come from the germline V gene (reference sequence). Deletions cut 2 bases from V and 0 bases from J, with 17 bases between. CDR3 sequence (DNA): TGTGCCAGCAGTTTAAGGGTTGGGGCAGTTAGCTCCTATAATTCACCCCTCCACTTT. Protein sequence: CASSLRVGAVSSYNSPLHF.

The chain couples TRBV5-4 to TRBJ2-5; 9 positions match TRBD1. This CDR3 spans 14 amino acids. CDR1 is SGHNT and CDR2 is YYREEE in the germline V gene (reference sequence). Trimming at V came to 4 bases and at J to 5 bases, leaving 6 bases not matched to a gene. The CDR3 sequence: CASSKGQGTETQYF. The CDR3 nucleotides are TGTGCCAGCAGCAAAGGACAGGGGACGGAGACCCAGTACTTC. The whole variable domain, filled in from reference TRBV5-4 and TRBJ2-5, reads ETGVTQSPTHLIKTRGQQVTLRCSSQSGHNTVSWYQQALGQGPQFIFQYYREEENGRGNFPPRFSGLQFPNYSSELNVNALELDDSALYLCASSKGQGTETQYFGPGTRLLVL.

The chain uses TRBV6-5 and TRBJ1-2; no definite D call. CDR1 and CDR2 (germline): MNHEY, SVGAGI. The CDR3 contains 11 residues. Trimming stripped 3 bases from V and 5 bases from J, with 4 bases between. The chain's CDR3 is CASSYGYGYTF. CDR3 nucleotides: TGTGCCAGCAGTTATGGGTATGGCTACACCTTC.

The rearrangement uses TRBV19 and TRBJ2-7, with a possible D match to TRBD2 (5 bases). With 3 bases removed from V and 6 bases from J, the gap between germline ends came to 15 bases. The CDR3 is 14 amino acids. The V gene's germline CDR1 is LNHDA and CDR2 SQIVND (reference sequence). In DNA form, the CDR3 reads TGTGCCAGTAGTATCCCCGGGGATGCGGCCGAGCAGTACTTC. This translates into CASSIPGDAAEQYF.

The chain couples TRBV7-8 to TRBJ2-7; D possibly corresponds to TRBD2 (6 bases). CDR3 length: 14 amino acids. V was pared by 10 bases and J by 1 base, with 17 bases between. Germline CDR1 reads SGHVS; CDR2 reads FQNEAQ. In DNA, the CDR3 is TGTGCCACCCAGGACGGGGGTACTTCCTACGAGCAGTACTTC. This translates into CATQDGGTSYEQYF.

There are a few counts of this clone. V usage is TRBV6-5 and J usage is TRBJ1-5; D unresolved. Germline-derived CDR1 and CDR2 are MNHEY and SVGAGI. The CDR3 totals 15 residues. V shed 6 bases and J shed 5 bases, with 17 bases lying between them. The CDR3 protein is CASRKGWSGDQPQHF. DNA for the CDR3: TGTGCCAGCAGGAAAGGGTGGAGTGGGGATCAGCCCCAGCATTTT.

For this clone: The same CDR3 can be traced to other DNA sequences in this sample. The V gene is TRBV9, the J gene TRBJ2-5; 8 nucleotides line up with TRBD2. This CDR3 region has 14 residues. V lost 0 bases to trimming and J lost 4 bases; unmatched junction nucleotides: 2. The germline V gene has CDR1 SGDLS and CDR2 YYNGEE. CDR3 nucleotides: TGTGCCAGCAGCGTAGGCGGGGGGACAGAGACCCAGTACTTC. Its translation: CASSVGGGTETQYF.

The V call is TRBV7-3, the J call TRBJ1-6, with D possibly matching TRBD1 (5 bases). The CDR3 extends over 15 amino acids. Germline lookup yields CDR1 SGHTA and CDR2 FQGTGA. Trimming left V 2 bases short and J 5 bases short, with 10 bases between. In DNA form, the CDR3 reads TGTGCCAGCAGCTTACTACCAGGGAATAATTCACCCCTCCACTTT. It codes for CASSLLPGNNSPLHF. The full variable domain, completed using reference TRBV7-3 and TRBJ1-6, is GAGVSQTPSNKVTEKGKYVELRCDPISGHTALYWYRQSLGQGPEFLIYFQGTGAADDSGLPNDRFFAVRPEGSVSTLKIQRTERGDSAVYLCASSLLPGNNSPLHFGNGTRLTVT.